Listed below are T cell receptor beta chains from one sample, sequenced in a study of blood T cell repertoires in COVID-19. Measured with immunoSEQ multiplex PCR; TCRdb has only the in-frame clones, and not every one. Here the sample spans roughly 150,000 clones, over 75% being singletons. The specimen sequenced was peripheral blood. All receptors derive from a human donor in a cohort sampled during active COVID-19. Each CDR3 is given with its conserved first and last residue. A D gene is named only where the DNA matches it firmly. Clone size appears in some rows only: once, few, many, or a class for an expanded clone.

. | . | TRBJ1-2 | 13 | TRBV27 | CASRTGNNYGYTF | TGTGCCAGCCGTACAGGGAATAACTATGGCTACACCTTC
. | . | TRBJ1-5 | 15 | TRBV6-6 | CASSQLSGSNQPQHF | TGTGCCAGCAGTCAACTCTCGGGGTCGAATCAGCCCCAGCATTTT
. | . | TRBJ2-3 | 16 | TRBV19 | CASSNDRLRYTDTQYF | TGTGCCAGTAGTAATGACAGATTACGATACACAGATACGCAGTATTTT
TRBD1 | . | TRBJ1-5 | 15 | TRBV2 | CASKDRVVGNQPQHF | TGTGCCAGCAAAGACAGGGTAGTGGGCAATCAGCCCCAGCATTTT
TRBD2 | . | TRBJ2-1 | 18 | TRBV7-2 | CASSSRTSGEVGRNEQFF | TGTGCCAGCAGCTCACGGACTAGCGGGGAGGTCGGTCGGAATGAGCAGTTCTTC
. | . | TRBJ2-1 | 14 | TRBV29-1 | CSVVISRIQSEQFF | TGCAGCGTTGTAATCTCCAGGATACAATCCGAGCAGTTCTTC
. | . | TRBJ1-4 | 16 | TRBV19 | CASSISSDSYNEKLFF | TGTGCCAGTAGTATCTCTTCGGACAGTTATAATGAAAAACTGTTTTTT
. | few | TRBJ1-3 | 15 | TRBV25-1 | CASSALRVPGNTIYF | TGTGCCAGCAGTGCCCTCAGGGTCCCTGGAAACACCATATATTTT
TRBD1 | . | TRBJ1-4 | 14 | TRBV15 | CATRTGILNEKLFF | TGTGCCACCAGGACAGGGATCCTAAATGAAAAACTGTTTTTT
. | . | TRBJ1-2 | 15 | TRBV19 | CASSYLAGSGGGYTF | TGTGCCAGTAGTTACTTAGCTGGCAGCGGGGGGGGCTACACCTTC
. | once | TRBJ1-5 | 12 | TRBV6-6 | CATRQANQPQHF | TGTGCCACCCGACAGGCTAATCAGCCCCAGCATTTT
. | . | TRBJ2-7 | 13 | TRBV5-6 | CASSLEGPYEQYF | TGTGCCAGCAGCTTGGAGGGGCCCTACGAGCAGTACTTC
TRBD1 | . | TRBJ1-2 | 14 | TRBV9 | CASSAKQGGQGYTF | TGTGCCAGCAGCGCTAAACAGGGGGGACAAGGCTACACCTTC
TRBD1 | . | TRBJ1-1 | 15 | TRBV13 | CASSSPGTGGTEAFF | TGTGCCAGCAGCTCCCCCGGGACAGGGGGTACTGAAGCTTTCTTT
. | . | TRBJ1-5 | 14 | TRBV4-1 | CASSQETLNQPQHF | TGCGCCAGCAGCCAAGAGACACTTAATCAGCCCCAGCATTTT
. | . | TRBJ2-5 | 13 | TRBV19 | CASSMDSGETQYF | TGTGCCAGTAGTATGGACAGTGGAGAGACCCAGTACTTC
TRBD1 | . | TRBJ2-3 | 14 | TRBV2 | CASKDRVSADTQYF | TGTGCCAGCAAGGACAGGGTGTCGGCAGATACGCAGTATTTT